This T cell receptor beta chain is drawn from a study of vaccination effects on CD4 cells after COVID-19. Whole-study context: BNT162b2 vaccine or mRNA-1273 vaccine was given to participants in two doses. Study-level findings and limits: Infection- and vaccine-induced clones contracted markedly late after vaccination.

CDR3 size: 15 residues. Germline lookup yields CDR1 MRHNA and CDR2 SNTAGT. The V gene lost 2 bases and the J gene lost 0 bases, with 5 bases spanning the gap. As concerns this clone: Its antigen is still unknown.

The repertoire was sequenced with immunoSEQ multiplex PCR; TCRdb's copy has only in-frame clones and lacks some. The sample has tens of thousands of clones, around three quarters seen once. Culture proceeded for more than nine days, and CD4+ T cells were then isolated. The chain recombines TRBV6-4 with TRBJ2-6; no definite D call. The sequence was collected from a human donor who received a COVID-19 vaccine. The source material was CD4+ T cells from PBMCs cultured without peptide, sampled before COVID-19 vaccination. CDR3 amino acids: CASSDSLSGANVLTF. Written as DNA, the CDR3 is TGTGCCAGCAGTGACAGCCTCTCTGGGGCCAACGTCCTGACTTTC.